One sample yielded the 5 T cell receptor beta chains listed below, sequenced in a study of molecular identifiers for immune sequencing clone quantification. TCRdb used MiXCR to reprocess the PCR reads, holding one entry per CDR3 protein. The sample has 300,000 to 400,000 distinct CDR3 sequences, roughly 23% seen once; the top ten hold about 0.79%. Material for sequencing was naive CD8+ T cells from blood, with Jurkat cell RNA spiked in. The subset was: FACS-sorted CD8+CD4-CCR7+CD45RA+ naive T cells. Receptors were obtained from a human donor in good health. Some libraries in this study had Jurkat cell RNA spiked in.

This clonotype was seen only a few times. This chain connects TRBV27 to TRBJ1-6, with 7 positions matching TRBD1. Trimming cost V 0 bases and J 7 bases; bases outside gene matches: 3. Per the germline V gene, CDR1 is MNHEY and CDR2 is SMNVEV (reference sequence). The CDR3 is made up of 15 amino acids. Here the CDR3 reads CASSLSGTENSPLHF. DNA of the CDR3: TGTGCCAGCAGTTTATCTGGGACAGAAAATTCACCCCTCCACTTT.

This clonotype was counted many times. The chain couples TRBV5-4 to TRBJ2-3; TRBD1 aligns across 7 bases. The V gene end was trimmed by 1 base and the J gene end by 1 base; junction bases not matched to a gene: 3. In germline, CDR1 is SGHNT, CDR2 YYREEE (reference sequence). The CDR3 runs to 15 residues. The CDR3 protein is CASSLKGTGTDTQYF. CDR3 nucleotide sequence: TGTGCCAGCAGCTTGAAAGGGACAGGCACAGATACGCAGTATTTT.

At least ten counts were recorded for this clonotype. The V and J genes are TRBV12-3 or TRBV12-4 and TRBJ1-1, with D unresolved. The V end lost 7 bases, the J end lost 2 bases, and 17 bases lay between the germline ends. The CDR3 has 15 amino acids. The CDR3 DNA sequence: TGTGCCAGCAATCCACCCGGGCCCGAAAACACTGAAGCTTTCTTT. Its protein product is CASNPPGPENTEAFF.

This clonotype was observed many times. V is TRBV6-5 and J is TRBJ2-6; 9 nucleotides match TRBD1. V lost 7 bases to trimming and J lost 2 bases; unmatched junction nucleotides: 15. CDR1 is MNHEY, CDR2 SVGAGI, per germline. This CDR3 is 19 amino acids long. CDR3 loop: CASTLSGTGTLAGANVLTF. The CDR3, as DNA: TGTGCCAGCACCCTTTCCGGGACAGGGACACTGGCTGGGGCCAACGTCCTGACTTTC.

For this clonotype: A read error may produce the germline difference seen at one junction end. CDR3 residues: CASSFGGYNDQFF. The CDR3 nucleotides are TGTGCCAGCAGCTTCGGGGGCTACAATGACCAGTTCTTC. The rearrangement joins TRBV11-3 to TRBJ2-1; D may be TRBD1 or TRBD2 (6 bases each). This CDR3 is built from 13 residues. Germline-derived CDR1 and CDR2 are SGHNT and YENEEA.